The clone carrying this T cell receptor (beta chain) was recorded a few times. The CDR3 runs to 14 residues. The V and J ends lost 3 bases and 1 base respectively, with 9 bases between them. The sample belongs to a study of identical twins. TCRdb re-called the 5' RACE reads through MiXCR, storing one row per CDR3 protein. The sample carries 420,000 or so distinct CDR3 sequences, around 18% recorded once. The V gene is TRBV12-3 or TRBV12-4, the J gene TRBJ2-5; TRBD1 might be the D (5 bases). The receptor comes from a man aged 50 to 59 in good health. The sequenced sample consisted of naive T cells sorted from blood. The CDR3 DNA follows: TGTGCCAGCAGTTTTCGACAGTCCCAAGAGACCCAGTACTTC. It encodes CASSFRQSQETQYF.